These 5 T cell receptor beta chains originate from one sample sequenced in a study of T cell responses to AZD1222 COVID-19 vaccine. Some clones are missing from TCRdb's copy, which holds only in-frame ones; the method was immunoSEQ multiplex PCR. The sample has approximately 64,000 clones, about four fifths seen once. The sequencing used peripheral blood, collected on day 0 of AZD1222 vaccination. Every receptor here comes from an adult in good health.

This sequence joins TRBV6-6 and TRBJ2-1; D remains ambiguous. The CDR3 is 14 residues long. V was trimmed by 5 bases and J by 4 bases, leaving 12 bases between them. Germline V gene sequence: CDR1 MNHNY, CDR2 SVGAGI (reference sequence). CDR3 DNA: TGTGCCAGCAGTCTAAACGGCCCTTACAATGAGCAGTTCTTC. It encodes CASSLNGPYNEQFF.

The V and J genes are TRBV19 and TRBJ1-3; no reliable D call. Germline CDR1 is LNHDA and CDR2 is SQIVND (reference sequence). CDR3 length: 17 residues. Trimming took 2 bases from V and 0 from J, leaving 14 bases between them. DNA for the CDR3: TGTGCCAGTAGTATAATCGGTCAAGAGAGCTCTGGAAACACCATATATTTT. This encodes CASSIIGQESSGNTIYF.

V usage is TRBV11-2 and J usage is TRBJ1-2, with a possible D match to TRBD1 (6 bases). The CDR3 is 12 amino acids. The V end was cut by 2 bases, the J end by 6 bases, with 7 bases between. Germline CDR1 SGHAT, CDR2 FQNNGV. CDR3 residues: CASSLSGDGYTF. DNA for the CDR3: TGTGCCAGCAGCTTATCAGGGGATGGCTACACCTTC.

V usage is TRBV15 and J usage is TRBJ2-1; TRBD1 agrees at 10 bases. Germline CDR1 is LNHNV and CDR2 is YYDKDF (reference sequence). With V trimmed by 1 base and J by 8 bases, 8 bases remained unmatched. There are 16 residues in the CDR3. CDR3 loop: CATSRGLTGGAYEQFF. CDR3 DNA: TGTGCCACCAGCAGAGGTTTGACAGGGGGCGCGTATGAGCAGTTCTTC.

V usage is TRBV19 and J usage is TRBJ2-2, with 9 bases that match TRBD1. Trimming at V came to 9 bases and at J to 3 bases, leaving 5 bases not matched to a gene. The CDR3 is 14 residues long. The germline gives CDR1 LNHDA, CDR2 SQIVND (reference sequence). CDR3 amino acids: CASLRQGDTGELFF. The CDR3 region has the DNA TGTGCCAGCTTAAGACAGGGGGACACCGGGGAGCTGTTTTTT.